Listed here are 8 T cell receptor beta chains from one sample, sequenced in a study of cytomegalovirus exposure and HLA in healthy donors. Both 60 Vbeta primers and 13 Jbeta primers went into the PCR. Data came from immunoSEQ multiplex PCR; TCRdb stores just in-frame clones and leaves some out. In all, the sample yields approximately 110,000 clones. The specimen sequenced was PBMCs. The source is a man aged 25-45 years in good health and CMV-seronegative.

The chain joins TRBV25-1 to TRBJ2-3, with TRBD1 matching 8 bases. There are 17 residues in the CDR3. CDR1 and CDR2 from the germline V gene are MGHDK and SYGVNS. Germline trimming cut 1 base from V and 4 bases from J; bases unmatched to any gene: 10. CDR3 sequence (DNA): TGTGCCAGCAGTGAATCATTACAGGGGGTAAGCGCAGATACGCAGTATTTT. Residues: CASSESLQGVSADTQYF.

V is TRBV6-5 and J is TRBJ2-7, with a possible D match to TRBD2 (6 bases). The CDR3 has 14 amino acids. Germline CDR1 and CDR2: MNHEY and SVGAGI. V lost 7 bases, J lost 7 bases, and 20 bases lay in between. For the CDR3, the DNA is TGTGCCAGCATTCTAATGCGCGAAGGAGGGGAGCAGTACTTC. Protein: CASILMREGGEQYF.

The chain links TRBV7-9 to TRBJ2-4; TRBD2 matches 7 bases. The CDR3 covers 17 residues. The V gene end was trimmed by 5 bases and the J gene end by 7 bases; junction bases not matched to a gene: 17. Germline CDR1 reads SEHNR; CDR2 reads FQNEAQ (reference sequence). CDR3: CASSITGEQGGLNIQYF. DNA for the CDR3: TGTGCCAGCAGCATCACGGGGGAGCAGGGAGGGTTGAACATTCAGTACTTC.

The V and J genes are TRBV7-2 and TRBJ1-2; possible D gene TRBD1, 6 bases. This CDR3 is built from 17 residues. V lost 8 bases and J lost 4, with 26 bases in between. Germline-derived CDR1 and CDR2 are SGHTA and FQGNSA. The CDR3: CASQGTQRADDLYGYTF. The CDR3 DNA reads TGTGCCAGCCAGGGGACCCAGAGGGCAGACGACCTCTATGGCTACACCTTC.

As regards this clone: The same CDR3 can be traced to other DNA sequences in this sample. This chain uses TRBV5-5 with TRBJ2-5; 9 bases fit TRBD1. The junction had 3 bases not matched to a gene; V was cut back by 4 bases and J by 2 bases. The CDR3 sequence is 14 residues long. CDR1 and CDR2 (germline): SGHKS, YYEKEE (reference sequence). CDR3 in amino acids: CASSPGQGQETQYF. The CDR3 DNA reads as TGTGCCAGCAGCCCGGGACAGGGACAAGAGACCCAGTACTTC.

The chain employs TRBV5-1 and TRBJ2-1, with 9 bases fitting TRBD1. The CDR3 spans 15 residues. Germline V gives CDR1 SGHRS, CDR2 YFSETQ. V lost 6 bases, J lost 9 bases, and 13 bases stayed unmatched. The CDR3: CASKVRQGEDGEQFF. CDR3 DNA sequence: TGCGCCAGCAAGGTTCGACAGGGGGAGGATGGTGAGCAGTTCTTC.

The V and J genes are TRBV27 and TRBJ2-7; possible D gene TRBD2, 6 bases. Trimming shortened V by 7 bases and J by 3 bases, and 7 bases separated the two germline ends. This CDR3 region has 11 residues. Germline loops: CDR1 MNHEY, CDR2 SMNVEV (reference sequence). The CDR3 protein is CASIGGYEQYF. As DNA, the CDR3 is TGTGCCAGCATCGGGGGCTACGAGCAGTACTTC.

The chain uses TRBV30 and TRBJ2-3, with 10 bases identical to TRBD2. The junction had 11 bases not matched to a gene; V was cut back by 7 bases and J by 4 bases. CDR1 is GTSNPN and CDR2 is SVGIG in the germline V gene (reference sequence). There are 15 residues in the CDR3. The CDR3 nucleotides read TGTGCCTTGACGGCTAGCGGGAGTATGTCAGATACGCAGTATTTT. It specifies CALTASGSMSDTQYF.